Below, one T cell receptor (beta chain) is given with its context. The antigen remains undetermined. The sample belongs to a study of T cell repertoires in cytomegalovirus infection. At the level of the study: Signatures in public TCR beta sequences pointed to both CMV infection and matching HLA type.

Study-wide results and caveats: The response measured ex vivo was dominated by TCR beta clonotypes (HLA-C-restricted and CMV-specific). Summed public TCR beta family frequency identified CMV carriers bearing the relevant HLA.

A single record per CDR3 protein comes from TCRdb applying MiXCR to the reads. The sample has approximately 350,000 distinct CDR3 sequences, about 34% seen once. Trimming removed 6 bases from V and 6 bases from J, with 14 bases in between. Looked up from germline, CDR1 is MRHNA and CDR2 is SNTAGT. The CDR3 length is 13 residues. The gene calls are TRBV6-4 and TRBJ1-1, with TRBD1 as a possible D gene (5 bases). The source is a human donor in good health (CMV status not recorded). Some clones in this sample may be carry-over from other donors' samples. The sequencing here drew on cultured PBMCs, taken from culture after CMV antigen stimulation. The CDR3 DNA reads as TGTGCCAGCAGCAAAGAAGGGGCTGCTGAAGCTTTCTTT. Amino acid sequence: CASSKEGAAEAFF.